The sequence of this TCR beta chain was determined in a study of T cell changes during pregnancy in multiple sclerosis. The CDR3 contains 15 residues. V lost 10 bases to trimming and J lost 6 bases; unmatched junction nucleotides: 18. Germline V gene data show CDR1 as LNHDA and CDR2 as SQIVND (reference sequence). Generated by immunoSEQ multiplex PCR, the TCRdb table keeps only in-frame clones and is missing some. The data contain about 70,000 clones, about 91% of them singletons. The chain carries TRBV19 and TRBJ2-7, with 7 bases lining up with TRBD2. The sample here was peripheral blood, taken in the first trimester of pregnancy. This TCR was recovered from a female donor with multiple sclerosis, enrolled in a pregnancy study. The CDR3 DNA sequence: TGTGCCAACCCGACCCCCCCGGGAGGCCGAATCGAGCAGTACTTC. Its protein product is CANPTPPGGRIEQYF.